These T cell receptor beta chains were read from a single sample in a study of cytomegalovirus exposure and HLA in healthy donors. Libraries were prepared by immunoSEQ multiplex PCR; TCRdb keeps only in-frame clonotypes and omits some of them. The data contain a few hundred thousand clones, more than 80% of them singletons. The material sequenced was PBMCs. The receptors here all came from a woman aged 18-35 years in good health and CMV-seronegative. The CDR3 runs from the conserved cysteine through the conserved F or W. A D gene is named only where the DNA matches it firmly. The size of a clone is reported for some rows only, either as once, few or many, or as a class for expanded clones.

V	size	J	D	DNA	CDR3
TRBV4-2	NA	TRBJ2-7	NA	TGTGCCAGCAGCCAAGAATCGAGCGCACTCTACGAGCAGTACTTC	CASSQESSALYEQYF
TRBV6-6	NA	TRBJ2-7	NA	TGTGCCAGCAGTTACGGTCAGGGGACCTACGAGCAGTACTTC	CASSYGQGTYEQYF
TRBV28	NA	TRBJ2-5	TRBD1	TGTGCCAGCAGGGACACAGGGGTTGAGACCCAGTACTTC	CASRDTGVETQYF
TRBV13	NA	TRBJ2-7	NA	TGTGCCAGCAGCTTAGACGGTTTCGAGCAGTACTTC	CASSLDGFEQYF
TRBV2	NA	TRBJ2-7	NA	TGTGCCAGCAGGGGGGGCTCCTACGAGCAGTACTTC	CASRGGSYEQYF
TRBV5-6	NA	TRBJ2-7	NA	TGTGCCAGCAGCCGCTATTCGGGAGCCCTTTACGAGCAGTACTTC	CASSRYSGALYEQYF
TRBV5-1	NA	TRBJ1-1	NA	TGCGCCAGCAGCTACGGGGGGGTGAACACTGAAGCTTTCTTT	CASSYGGVNTEAFF
TRBV18	few	TRBJ2-7	NA	TGTGCCAGCTCACCCGGCTCCTACGAGCAGTACTTC	CASSPGSYEQYF
TRBV19	few	TRBJ1-1	NA	TGTGCCAGTAGTATTTCAGGGTATCTCGGGAACACTGAAGCTTTCTTT	CASSISGYLGNTEAFF
TRBV4-1	once	TRBJ2-3	NA	TGCGCCAGCAGCCAAGAGCGGGTCTTGAGTGATACGCAGTATTTT	CASSQERVLSDTQYF
TRBV6-5	NA	TRBJ2-7	NA	TGTGCCAGCAGTTACCCCCGGGGGAAGGACGAGCAGTACTTC	CASSYPRGKDEQYF
TRBV5-6	NA	TRBJ1-4	NA	TGTGCCAGCAGCGGGCACAGTGGTAATGAAAAACTGTTTTTT	CASSGHSGNEKLFF
TRBV27	NA	TRBJ1-4	NA	TGTGCCAGCAGTCGAACAGCAACTAATGAAAAACTGTTTTTT	CASSRTATNEKLFF
TRBV4-1	NA	TRBJ2-2	TRBD2	TGCGCCAGCAGAAGGGCGGGAGGCATCACCGGGGAGCTGTTTTTT	CASRRAGGITGELFF
TRBV11-1	NA	TRBJ2-7	NA	TGTGCCAGCACACAGGACCTCGCGGGAGAGCAGTACTTC	CASTQDLAGEQYF
TRBV27	NA	TRBJ2-7	NA	TGTGCCAGCAGTTTATTTGTCCGGGGGGCCGAGCAGTACTTC	CASSLFVRGAEQYF
TRBV5-1	NA	TRBJ1-2	NA	TGCGCCAGCAGCTTGGCGACATACGGCTACACCTTC	CASSLATYGYTF
TRBV2	NA	TRBJ2-5	NA	TGTGCCAGCAAGAGATACGCGGCCGGGGGAGAGACCCAGTACTTC	CASKRYAAGGETQYF
TRBV6-5	NA	TRBJ2-2	NA	TGTGCCAGCATTCAACCGCAAGGGGACACCGGGGAGCTGTTTTTT	CASIQPQGDTGELFF
TRBV7-2	NA	TRBJ1-2	TRBD1	TGTGCCAGCAGCTTAGAGGAGGGGGCGGGAAGGGATGGCTACACCTTC	CASSLEEGAGRDGYTF
TRBV15	NA	TRBJ2-7	NA	TGTGCCACCAGCAGAGATCCGGGGATTTCCTACGAGCAGTACTTC	CATSRDPGISYEQYF
TRBV7-3	NA	TRBJ2-1	TRBD2	TGTGCCAGCAGCTCCACGGGGGCGGGAGGGCTTGATGAGCAGTTCTTC	CASSSTGAGGLDEQFF
TRBV23-1	NA	TRBJ2-2	NA	TGCGCCAGCAGTCCACAAACAGGTTCCGGGGAGCTGTTTTTT	CASSPQTGSGELFF
TRBV2	NA	TRBJ2-3	TRBD1	TGTGCCAGCGGATCATTTTGGGAGACAGGGGCCACAGATACGCAGTATTTT	CASGSFWETGATDTQYF
TRBV18	NA	TRBJ2-7	NA	TGTGCCAGCTCGGGGGGATCCTCCTACGAGCAGTACTTC	CASSGGSSYEQYF
TRBV6-5	NA	TRBJ1-1	TRBD1	TGTGCCAGCAGTTACGACAGGGGAGTGATGAACACTGAAGCTTTCTTT	CASSYDRGVMNTEAFF
TRBV7-2	NA	TRBJ2-3	TRBD1	TGTGCCAGCAGCTTAGGGGACAGGCGGACAGATACGCAGTATTTT	CASSLGDRRTDTQYF
TRBV7-3	NA	TRBJ2-3	TRBD2	TGTGCCAGCAGCTTAATGCAGCGGGATTTCACAGATACGCAGTATTTT	CASSLMQRDFTDTQYF
TRBV5-6	NA	TRBJ1-1	TRBD1	TGTGCCAGCAGCGGACAGGGGGGGACTGAAGCTTTCTTT	CASSGQGGTEAFF
TRBV7-2	few	TRBJ2-7	TRBD2	TGTGCCAGCAGCAAGACTAGCGGGAGCTACGAGCAGTACTTC	CASSKTSGSYEQYF
TRBV9	once	TRBJ2-1	TRBD2	TGTGCCAGCAGCCCTAGACTAGCGGGAGTTTCGCAGTACAATGAGCAGTTCTTC	CASSPRLAGVSQYNEQFF
TRBV11-2	NA	TRBJ2-2	NA	TGTGCCAGCAGCCCCTGGACTGGCACCGGGGAGCTGTTTTTT	CASSPWTGTGELFF
TRBV18	NA	TRBJ1-4	NA	TGTGCCAGCTCACCACCGGAGTACCCCGCCGATGAAAAACTGTTTTTT	CASSPPEYPADEKLFF
TRBV7-6	NA	TRBJ2-5	TRBD2	TGTGCCAGCAGCAAGCGGGGTAGGGAGACCCAGTACTTC	CASSKRGRETQYF
TRBV2	NA	TRBJ2-2	TRBD2	TGTGCCAGCAGTGAAAAGGGACTAGCGAACACCGGGGAGCTGTTTTTT	CASSEKGLANTGELFF
TRBV5-1	NA	TRBJ1-1	TRBD1	TGCGCCAGCAGCGGGACAGGGATGAACACTGAAGCTTTCTTT	CASSGTGMNTEAFF
TRBV5-4	NA	TRBJ2-7	NA	TGTGCCAGCAGCGGTGGGGCCGGGTCCTCCTACGAGCAGTACTTC	CASSGGAGSSYEQYF
TRBV2	NA	TRBJ2-4	NA	TGTGCCAGCAGTGAACCAGGTCCCAAAAACATTCAGTACTTC	CASSEPGPKNIQYF
TRBV7-8	NA	TRBJ1-5	TRBD1	TGTGCCAGCAGAGCGACAGGGGGCCGTAGCAATCAGCCCCAGCATTTT	CASRATGGRSNQPQHF
TRBV6-1	NA	TRBJ2-7	TRBD1	TGTGCCAGCAGGGACAGGGCGGGCTCCTACGAGCAGTACTTC	CASRDRAGSYEQYF
TRBV7-6	NA	TRBJ2-5	TRBD2	TGTGCCAGCAGCTTAGAGGCGGGACTAGCGGGAGTATGGGAGACCCAGTACTTC	CASSLEAGLAGVWETQYF